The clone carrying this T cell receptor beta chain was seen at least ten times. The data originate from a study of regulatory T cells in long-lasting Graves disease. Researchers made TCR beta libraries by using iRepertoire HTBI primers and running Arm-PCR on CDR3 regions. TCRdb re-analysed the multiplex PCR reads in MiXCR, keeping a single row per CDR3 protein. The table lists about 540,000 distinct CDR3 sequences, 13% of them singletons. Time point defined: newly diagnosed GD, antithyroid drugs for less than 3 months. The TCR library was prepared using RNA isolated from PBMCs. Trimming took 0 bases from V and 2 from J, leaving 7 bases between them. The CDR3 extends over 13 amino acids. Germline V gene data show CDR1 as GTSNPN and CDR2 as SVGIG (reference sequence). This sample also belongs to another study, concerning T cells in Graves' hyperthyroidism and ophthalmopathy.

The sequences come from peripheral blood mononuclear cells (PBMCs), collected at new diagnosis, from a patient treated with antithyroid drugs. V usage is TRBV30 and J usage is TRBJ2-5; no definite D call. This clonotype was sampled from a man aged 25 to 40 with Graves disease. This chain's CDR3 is CAWSVSRQETQYF. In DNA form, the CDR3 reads TGTGCCTGGAGTGTGTCGAGGCAAGAGACCCAGTACTTC.